These 5 T cell receptor beta chains were all obtained from the same sample, sequenced in a study of cytomegalovirus exposure and HLA in healthy donors. This PCR relied on a set of 60 Vbeta primers and 13 Jbeta primers. TCRdb's copy holds only in-frame clones and misses some; the assay was immunoSEQ multiplex PCR. The data hold hundreds of thousands of clones, with about 75% observed a single time. The specimen sequenced was PBMCs. The receptors were sampled from a female donor in good health and CMV-seronegative.

The gene calls are TRBV2 and TRBJ2-3, with D perhaps TRBD1 (6 bases). The CDR3 consists of 16 residues. Trimming took 4 bases from V and 2 from J, leaving 16 bases between them. The germline CDR1 and CDR2 sequences are SNHLY and FYNNEI. In nucleotides, the CDR3 is TGTGCCAGCAGTGCTGGGGTCAGGGGTCCCACAGATACGCAGTATTTT. This gives the protein CASSAGVRGPTDTQYF.

The chain couples TRBV4-2 to TRBJ2-1, with D tentatively TRBD1 (6 bases). The germline gives CDR1 LGHNA, CDR2 YNFKEQ. Trimming took 5 bases from V and 6 from J, leaving 17 bases between them. The length of the CDR3 is 15 residues. Here the CDR3 reads CASSAPGTPVNEQFF. For the CDR3, the DNA is TGTGCCAGCAGCGCCCCCGGGACACCGGTCAATGAGCAGTTCTTC.

This clone was seen just once. The rearrangement uses TRBV15 and TRBJ2-5, with 7 nucleotides matching TRBD2. The CDR3 is 15 amino acids. CDR1 LNHNV and CDR2 YYDKDF come from the germline V gene (reference sequence). V lost 3 bases to trimming and J lost 2 bases; unmatched junction nucleotides: 6. CDR3: CATSSSGAIQETQYF. The CDR3 region has the DNA TGTGCCACCAGCAGCAGCGGGGCCATTCAAGAGACCCAGTACTTC.

This clone occurred a few times. The J gene is TRBJ1-3, the V gene TRBV9; a possible D gene is TRBD1 (5 bases). Trimming stripped 3 bases from V and 0 bases from J, with 7 bases between. CDR3 length: 14 amino acids. Germline loops: CDR1 SGDLS, CDR2 YYNGEE. The CDR3, as DNA: TGTGCCAGCAGCGCACAGGCCTCTGGAAACACCATATATTTT. Translated: CASSAQASGNTIYF.

This chain joins TRBV11-3 and TRBJ2-3; 11 nucleotides agree with TRBD2. Germline V gene data show CDR1 as SGHNT and CDR2 as YENEEA. The CDR3 length is 16 residues. J was trimmed by 3 bases and V by 5 bases; bases with no gene match: 7. The CDR3 nucleotides read TGTGCCAGCAGCCTGATAGCGGGAGGGCGAACAGATACGCAGTATTTT. Residues: CASSLIAGGRTDTQYF.